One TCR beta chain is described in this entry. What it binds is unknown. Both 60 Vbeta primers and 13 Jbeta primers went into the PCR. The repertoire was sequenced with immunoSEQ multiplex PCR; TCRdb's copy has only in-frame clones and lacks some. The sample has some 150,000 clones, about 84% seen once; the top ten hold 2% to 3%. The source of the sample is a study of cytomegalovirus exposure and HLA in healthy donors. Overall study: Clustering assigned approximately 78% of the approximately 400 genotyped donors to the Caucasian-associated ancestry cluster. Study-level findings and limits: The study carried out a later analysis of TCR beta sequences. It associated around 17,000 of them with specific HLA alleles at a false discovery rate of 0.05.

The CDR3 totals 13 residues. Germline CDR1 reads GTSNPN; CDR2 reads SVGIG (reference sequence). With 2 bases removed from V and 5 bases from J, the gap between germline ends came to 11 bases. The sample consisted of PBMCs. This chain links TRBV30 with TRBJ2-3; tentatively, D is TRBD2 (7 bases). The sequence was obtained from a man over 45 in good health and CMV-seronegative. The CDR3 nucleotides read TGTGCCTGGAGTCAGGGGAGGGAAGATACGCAGTATTTT. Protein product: CAWSQGREDTQYF.